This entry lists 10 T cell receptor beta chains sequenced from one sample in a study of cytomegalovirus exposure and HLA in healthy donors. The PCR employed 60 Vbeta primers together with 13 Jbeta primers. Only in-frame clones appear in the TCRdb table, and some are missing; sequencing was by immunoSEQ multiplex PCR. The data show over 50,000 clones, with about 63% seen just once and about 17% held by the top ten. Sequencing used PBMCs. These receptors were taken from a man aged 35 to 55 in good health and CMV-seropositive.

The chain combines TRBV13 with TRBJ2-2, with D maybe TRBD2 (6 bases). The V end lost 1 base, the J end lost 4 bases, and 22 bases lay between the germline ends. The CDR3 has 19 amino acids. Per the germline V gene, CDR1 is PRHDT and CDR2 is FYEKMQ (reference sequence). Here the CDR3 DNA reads TGTGCCAGCAGCTTAGAGGCGGGGATACACCTACAAGCCACCGGGGAGCTGTTTTTT. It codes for CASSLEAGIHLQATGELFF. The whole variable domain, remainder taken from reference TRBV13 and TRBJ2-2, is AAGVIQSPRHLIKEKRETATLKCYPIPRHDTVYWYQQGPGQDPQFLISFYEKMQSDKGSIPDRFSAQQFSDYHSELNMSSLELGDSALYFCASSLEAGIHLQATGELFFGEGSRLTVL.

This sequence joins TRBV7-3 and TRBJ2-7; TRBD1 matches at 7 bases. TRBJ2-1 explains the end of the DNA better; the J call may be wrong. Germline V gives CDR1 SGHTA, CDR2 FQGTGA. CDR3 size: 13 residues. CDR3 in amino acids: CASSSGQHNEQFF. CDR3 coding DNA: TGTGCCAGCAGCTCGGGACAGCACAATGAGCAGTTCTTC.

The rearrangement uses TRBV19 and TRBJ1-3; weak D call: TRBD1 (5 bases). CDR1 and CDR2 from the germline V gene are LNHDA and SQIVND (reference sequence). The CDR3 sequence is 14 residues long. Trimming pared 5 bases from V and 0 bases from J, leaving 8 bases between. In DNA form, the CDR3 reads TGTGCCAGTAGTGCAGGGCTCTCTGGAAACACCATATATTTT. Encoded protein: CASSAGLSGNTIYF.

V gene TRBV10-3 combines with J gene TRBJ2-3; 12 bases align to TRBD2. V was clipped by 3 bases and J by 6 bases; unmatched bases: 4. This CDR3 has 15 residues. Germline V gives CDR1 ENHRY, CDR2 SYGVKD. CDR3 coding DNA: TGTGCCATCAGTGACCCCCTAGCGGGAGGGGATACGCAGTATTTT. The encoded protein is CAISDPLAGGDTQYF.

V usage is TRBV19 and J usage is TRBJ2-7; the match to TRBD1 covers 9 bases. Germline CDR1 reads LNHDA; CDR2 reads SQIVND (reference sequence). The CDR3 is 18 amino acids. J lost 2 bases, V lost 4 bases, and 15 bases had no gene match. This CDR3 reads CASSSAGTGTPVAYEQYF. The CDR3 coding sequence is TGTGCCAGTAGTAGCGCCGGGACAGGGACTCCTGTGGCCTACGAGCAGTACTTC. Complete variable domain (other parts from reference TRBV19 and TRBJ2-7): DGGITQSPKYLFRKEGQNVTLSCEQNLNHDAMYWYRQDPGQGLRLIYYSQIVNDFQKGDIAEGYSVSREKKESFPLTVTSAQKNPTAFYLCASSSAGTGTPVAYEQYFGPGTRLTVT.

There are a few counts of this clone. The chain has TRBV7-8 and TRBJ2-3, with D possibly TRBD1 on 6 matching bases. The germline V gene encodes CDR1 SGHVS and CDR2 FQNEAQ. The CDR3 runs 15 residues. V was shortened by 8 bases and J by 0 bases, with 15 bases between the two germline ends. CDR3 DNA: TGTGCCAGCCAAAGGACAGAGTTTAGCACAGATACGCAGTATTTT. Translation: CASQRTEFSTDTQYF.

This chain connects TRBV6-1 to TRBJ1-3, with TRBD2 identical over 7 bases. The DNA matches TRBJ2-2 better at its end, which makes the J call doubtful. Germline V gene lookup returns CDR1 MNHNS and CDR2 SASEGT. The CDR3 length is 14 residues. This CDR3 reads CASSSTSVTGELFF. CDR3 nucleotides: TGTGCCAGCAGCTCAACTAGCGTCACCGGGGAGCTGTTTTTT.

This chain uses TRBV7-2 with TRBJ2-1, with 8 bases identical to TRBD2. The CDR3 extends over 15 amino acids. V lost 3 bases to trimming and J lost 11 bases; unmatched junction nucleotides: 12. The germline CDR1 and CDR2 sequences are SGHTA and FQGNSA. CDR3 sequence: CASSFFSSGPAKQFF. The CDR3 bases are TGTGCCAGCAGCTTTTTCTCTAGCGGGCCCGCCAAGCAGTTCTTC.

In nucleotides, the CDR3 is TGTGCCATCAGTGAGTCGGCGGTCCGCATCGCCGGGGAGCTGTTTTTT. This translates into CAISESAVRIAGELFF. The genes are TRBV10-3 and TRBJ2-2; no firm D call. CDR1 is ENHRY, CDR2 SYGVKD, per germline. Between the trimmed V and J ends, which lost 0 bases and 6 bases, there was a span of 14 bases. The CDR3 has 16 amino acids.

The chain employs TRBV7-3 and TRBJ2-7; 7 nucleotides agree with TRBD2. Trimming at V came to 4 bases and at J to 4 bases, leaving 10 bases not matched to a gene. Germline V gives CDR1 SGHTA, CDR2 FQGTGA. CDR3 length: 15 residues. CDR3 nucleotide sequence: TGTGCCAGCAGCTCCCGCCCTGGCGGGGGTTACGAGCAGTACTTC. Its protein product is CASSSRPGGGYEQYF.